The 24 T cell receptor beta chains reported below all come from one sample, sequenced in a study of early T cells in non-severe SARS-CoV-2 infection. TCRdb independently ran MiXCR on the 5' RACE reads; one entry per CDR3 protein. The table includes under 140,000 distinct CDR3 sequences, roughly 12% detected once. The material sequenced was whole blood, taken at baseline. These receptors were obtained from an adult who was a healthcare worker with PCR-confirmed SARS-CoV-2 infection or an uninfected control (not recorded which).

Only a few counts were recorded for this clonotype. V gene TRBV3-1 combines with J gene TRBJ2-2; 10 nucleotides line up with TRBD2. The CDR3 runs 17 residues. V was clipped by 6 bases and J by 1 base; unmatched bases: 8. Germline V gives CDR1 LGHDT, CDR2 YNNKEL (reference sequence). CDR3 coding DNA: TGTGCCAGCAGGGTAGCGGGGGGACGTAAGAACACCGGGGAGCTGTTTTTT. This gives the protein CASRVAGGRKNTGELFF.

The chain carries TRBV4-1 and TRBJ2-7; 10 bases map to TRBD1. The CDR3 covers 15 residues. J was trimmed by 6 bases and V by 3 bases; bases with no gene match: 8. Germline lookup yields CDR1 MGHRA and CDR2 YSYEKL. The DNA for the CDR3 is TGCGCCAGCAGCCAGAGGGGACAGGGGTCGGGCGAGCAGTACTTC. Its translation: CASSQRGQGSGEQYF.

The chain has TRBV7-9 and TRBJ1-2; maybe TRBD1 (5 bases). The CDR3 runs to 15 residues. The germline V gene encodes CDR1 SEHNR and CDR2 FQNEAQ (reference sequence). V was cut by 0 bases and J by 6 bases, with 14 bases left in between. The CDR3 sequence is CASSLAQGALNGYTF. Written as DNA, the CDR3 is TGTGCCAGCAGCTTAGCCCAGGGCGCCTTGAATGGCTACACCTTC.

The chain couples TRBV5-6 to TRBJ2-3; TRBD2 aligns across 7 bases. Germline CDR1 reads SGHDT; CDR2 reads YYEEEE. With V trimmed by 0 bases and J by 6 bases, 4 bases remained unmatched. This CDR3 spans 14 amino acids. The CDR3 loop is CASSLVAGDDTQYF. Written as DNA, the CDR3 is TGTGCCAGCAGCTTGGTTGCGGGGGACGATACGCAGTATTTT.

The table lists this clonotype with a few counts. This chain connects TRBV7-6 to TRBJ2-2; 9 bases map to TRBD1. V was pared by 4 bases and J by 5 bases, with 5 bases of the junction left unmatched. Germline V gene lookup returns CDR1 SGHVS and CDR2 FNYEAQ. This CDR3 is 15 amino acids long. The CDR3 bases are TGTGCCAGCAGCTCGACAGGGGGTGGAACCGGGGAGCTGTTTTTT. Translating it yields CASSSTGGGTGELFF.

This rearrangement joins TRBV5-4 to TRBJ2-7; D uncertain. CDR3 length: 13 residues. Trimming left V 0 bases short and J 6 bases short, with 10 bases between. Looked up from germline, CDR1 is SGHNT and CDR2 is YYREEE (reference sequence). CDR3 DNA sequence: TGTGCCAGCAGCTTGGTCGGAGTTGCCGAGCAGTACTTC. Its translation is CASSLVGVAEQYF. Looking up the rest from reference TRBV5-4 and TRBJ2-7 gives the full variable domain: ETGVTQSPTHLIKTRGQQVTLRCSSQSGHNTVSWYQQALGQGPQFIFQYYREEENGRGNFPPRFSGLQFPNYSSELNVNALELDDSALYLCASSLVGVAEQYFGPGTRLTVT.

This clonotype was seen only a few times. CDR3 nucleotides: TGTGCCAGCAGTGAAGACGTCAGAAACACCATATATTTT. Protein sequence: CASSEDVRNTIYF. The gene calls are TRBV25-1 and TRBJ1-3; no reliable D call. CDR3 length: 13 amino acids. Trimming removed 2 bases from V and 5 bases from J, with 7 bases in between. Per germline, CDR1 MGHDK and CDR2 SYGVNS.

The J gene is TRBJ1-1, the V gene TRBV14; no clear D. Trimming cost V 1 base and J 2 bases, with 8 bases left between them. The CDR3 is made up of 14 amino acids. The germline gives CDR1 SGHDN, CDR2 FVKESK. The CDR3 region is CASSQVTGNTEAFF. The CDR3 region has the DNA TGTGCCAGCAGCCAAGTTACCGGAAACACTGAAGCTTTCTTT.

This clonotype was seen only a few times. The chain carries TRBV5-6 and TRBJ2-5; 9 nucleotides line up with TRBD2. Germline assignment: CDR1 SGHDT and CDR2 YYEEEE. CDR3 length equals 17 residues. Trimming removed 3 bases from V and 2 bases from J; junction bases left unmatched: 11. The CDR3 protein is CASSWALAGMLQETQYF. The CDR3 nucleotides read TGTGCCAGCAGCTGGGCGCTAGCGGGGATGCTTCAAGAGACCCAGTACTTC.

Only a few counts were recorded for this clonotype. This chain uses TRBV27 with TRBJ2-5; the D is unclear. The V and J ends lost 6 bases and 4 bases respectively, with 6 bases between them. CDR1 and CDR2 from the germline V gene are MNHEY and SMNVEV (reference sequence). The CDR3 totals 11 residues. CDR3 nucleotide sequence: TGTGCCAGCAGGGCAGGAGAGACCCAGTACTTC. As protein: CASRAGETQYF.

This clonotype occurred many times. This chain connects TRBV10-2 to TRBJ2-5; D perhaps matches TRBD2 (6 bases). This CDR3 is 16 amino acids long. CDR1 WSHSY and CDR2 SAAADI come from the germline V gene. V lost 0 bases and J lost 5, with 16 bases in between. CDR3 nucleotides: TGCGCCAGCAGTGAGTCGGCGGGGCGCTTGGGGGAGACCCAGTACTTC. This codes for CASSESAGRLGETQYF.

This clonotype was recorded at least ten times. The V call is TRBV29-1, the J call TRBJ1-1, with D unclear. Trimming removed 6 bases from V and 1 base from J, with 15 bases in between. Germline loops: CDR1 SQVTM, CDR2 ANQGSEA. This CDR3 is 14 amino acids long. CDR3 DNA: TGCAGCGTGGAGGCCCGGGGTGAGAACACTGAAGCTTTCTTT. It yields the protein CSVEARGENTEAFF.

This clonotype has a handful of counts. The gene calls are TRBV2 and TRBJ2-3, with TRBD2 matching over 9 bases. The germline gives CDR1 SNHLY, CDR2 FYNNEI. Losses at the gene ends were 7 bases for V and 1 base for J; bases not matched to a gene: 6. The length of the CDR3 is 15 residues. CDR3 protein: CASTLRGGGTDTQYF. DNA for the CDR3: TGTGCCAGCACCCTCCGCGGGGGGGGCACAGATACGCAGTATTTT. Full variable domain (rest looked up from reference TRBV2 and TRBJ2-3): EPEVTQTPSHQVTQMGQEVILRCVPISNHLYFYWYRQILGQKVEFLVSFYNNEISEKSEIFDDQFSVERPDGSNFTLKIRSTKLEDSAMYFCASTLRGGGTDTQYFGPGTRLTVL.

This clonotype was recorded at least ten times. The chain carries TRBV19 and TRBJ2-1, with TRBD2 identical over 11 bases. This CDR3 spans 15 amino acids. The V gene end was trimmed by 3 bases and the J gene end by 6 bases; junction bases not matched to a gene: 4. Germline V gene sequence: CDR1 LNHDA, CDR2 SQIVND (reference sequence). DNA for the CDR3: TGTGCCAGTAGTATCCTAGCGGGAGGCCCCAATGAGCAGTTCTTC. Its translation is CASSILAGGPNEQFF.

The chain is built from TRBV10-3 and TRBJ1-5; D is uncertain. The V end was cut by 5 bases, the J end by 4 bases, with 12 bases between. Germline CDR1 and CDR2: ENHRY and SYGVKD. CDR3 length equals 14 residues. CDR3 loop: CAISQQQVNQPQHF. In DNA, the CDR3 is TGTGCCATCAGTCAACAGCAGGTAAATCAGCCCCAGCATTTT.

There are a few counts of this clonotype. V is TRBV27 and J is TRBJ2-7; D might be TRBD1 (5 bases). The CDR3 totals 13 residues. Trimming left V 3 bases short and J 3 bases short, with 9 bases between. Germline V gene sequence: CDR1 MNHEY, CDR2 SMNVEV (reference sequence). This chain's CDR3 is CASSFGAGYEQYF. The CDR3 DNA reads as TGTGCCAGCAGTTTTGGGGCCGGCTACGAGCAGTACTTC.

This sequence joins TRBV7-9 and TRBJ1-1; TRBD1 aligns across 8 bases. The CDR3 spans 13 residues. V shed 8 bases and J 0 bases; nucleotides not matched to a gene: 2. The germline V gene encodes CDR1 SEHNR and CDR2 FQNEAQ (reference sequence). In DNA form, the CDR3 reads TGTGCCAGCCGGGGACAGGTGAACACTGAAGCTTTCTTT. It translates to CASRGQVNTEAFF. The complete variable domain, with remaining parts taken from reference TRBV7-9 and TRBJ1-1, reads DTGVSQNPRHKITKRGQNVTFRCDPISEHNRLYWYRQTLGQGPEFLTYFQNEAQLEKSRLLSDRFSAERPKGSFSTLEIQRTEQGDSAMYLCASRGQVNTEAFFGQGTRLTVV.

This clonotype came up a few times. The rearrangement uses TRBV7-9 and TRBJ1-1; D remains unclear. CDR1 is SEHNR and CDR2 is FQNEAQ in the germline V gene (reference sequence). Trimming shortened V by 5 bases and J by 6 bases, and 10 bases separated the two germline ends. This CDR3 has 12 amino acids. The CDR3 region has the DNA TGTGCCAGCAGCCGCCTGGCCTCTGAAGCTTTCTTT. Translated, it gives CASSRLASEAFF.

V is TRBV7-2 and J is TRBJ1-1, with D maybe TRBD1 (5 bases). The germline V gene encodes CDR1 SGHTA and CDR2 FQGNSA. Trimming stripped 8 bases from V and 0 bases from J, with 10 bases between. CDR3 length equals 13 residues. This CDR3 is CASHGGMNTEAFF. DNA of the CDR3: TGTGCCAGCCACGGGGGAATGAACACTGAAGCTTTCTTT.

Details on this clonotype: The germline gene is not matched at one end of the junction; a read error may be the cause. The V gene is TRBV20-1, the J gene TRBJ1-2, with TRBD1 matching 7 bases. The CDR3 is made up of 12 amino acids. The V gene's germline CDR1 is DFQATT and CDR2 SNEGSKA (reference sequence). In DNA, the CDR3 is TGCAGTGCTAAGACAGGGAACTATGACTACACCTTC. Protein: CSAKTGNYDYTF.

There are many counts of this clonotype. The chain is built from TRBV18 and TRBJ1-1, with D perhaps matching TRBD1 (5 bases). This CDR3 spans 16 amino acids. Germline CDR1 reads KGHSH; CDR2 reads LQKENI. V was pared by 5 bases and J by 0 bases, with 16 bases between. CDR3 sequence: CASSTQGTRMNTEAFF. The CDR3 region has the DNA TGTGCCAGCTCAACCCAGGGAACCCGAATGAACACTGAAGCTTTCTTT.

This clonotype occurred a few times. DNA of the CDR3: TGTGCCAGCTCACTTATACCTCAGGGGGGCACTGAAGCTTTCTTT. Protein: CASSLIPQGGTEAFF. This chain uses TRBV18 with TRBJ1-1; 7 bases are a match to TRBD1. Germline V gives CDR1 KGHSH, CDR2 LQKENI. CDR3 length equals 15 residues. V dropped 4 bases and J dropped 4; count of bases not matched to a gene: 9.

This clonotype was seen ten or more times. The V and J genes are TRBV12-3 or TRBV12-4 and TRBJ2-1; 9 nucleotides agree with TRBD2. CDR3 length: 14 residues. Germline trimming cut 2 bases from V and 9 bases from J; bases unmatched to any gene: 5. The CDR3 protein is CASSLLAGVSEQFF. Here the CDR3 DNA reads TGTGCCAGCAGTTTATTAGCGGGAGTGAGTGAGCAGTTCTTC.

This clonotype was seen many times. The DNA for the CDR3 is TGTGCCAGTAGTATAGGTTCAGCTTATAGCAATCAGCCCCAGCATTTT. Protein: CASSIGSAYSNQPQHF. This chain joins TRBV19 and TRBJ1-5; no clear D gene. CDR1 and CDR2 from the germline V gene are LNHDA and SQIVND (reference sequence). Deletions cut 1 base from V and 0 bases from J, with 10 bases between. The CDR3 has 16 amino acids. Supplemented by reference TRBV19 and TRBJ1-5, the full variable domain reads DGGITQSPKYLFRKEGQNVTLSCEQNLNHDAMYWYRQDPGQGLRLIYYSQIVNDFQKGDIAEGYSVSREKKESFPLTVTSAQKNPTAFYLCASSIGSAYSNQPQHFGDGTRLSIL.